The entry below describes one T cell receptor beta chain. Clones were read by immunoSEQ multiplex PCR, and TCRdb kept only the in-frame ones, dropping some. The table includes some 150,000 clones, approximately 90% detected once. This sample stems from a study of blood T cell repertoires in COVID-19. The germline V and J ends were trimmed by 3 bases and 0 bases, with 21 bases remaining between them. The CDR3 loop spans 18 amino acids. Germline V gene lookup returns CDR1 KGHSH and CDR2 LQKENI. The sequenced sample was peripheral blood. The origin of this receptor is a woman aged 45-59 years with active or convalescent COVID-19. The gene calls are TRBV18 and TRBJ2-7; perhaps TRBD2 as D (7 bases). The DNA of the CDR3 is TGTGCCAGCTCACCGTCTCCTTTTTGGGGAGGGGGCTCCTACGAGCAGTACTTC. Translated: CASSPSPFWGGGSYEQYF.